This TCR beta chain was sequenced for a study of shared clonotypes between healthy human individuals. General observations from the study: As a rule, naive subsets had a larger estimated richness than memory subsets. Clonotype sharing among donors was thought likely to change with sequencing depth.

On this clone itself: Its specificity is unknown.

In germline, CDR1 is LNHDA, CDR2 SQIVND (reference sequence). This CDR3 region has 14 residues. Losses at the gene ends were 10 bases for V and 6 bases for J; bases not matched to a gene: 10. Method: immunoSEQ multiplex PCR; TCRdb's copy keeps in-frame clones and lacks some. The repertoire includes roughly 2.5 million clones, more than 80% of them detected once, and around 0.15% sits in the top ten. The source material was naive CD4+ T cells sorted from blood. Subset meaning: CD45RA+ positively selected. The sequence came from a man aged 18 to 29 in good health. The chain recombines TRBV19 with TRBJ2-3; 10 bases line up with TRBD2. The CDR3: CATARPSGGDTQYF. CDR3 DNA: TGTGCCACTGCGAGGCCTAGCGGGGGCGATACGCAGTATTTT.